Sequencing of this TCR beta chain was carried out in a study of memory CD4+ T cells and cytomegalovirus serostatus. The sort gate was single viable CD3+CD4+CD8-CD45RO+ cells for memory CD4+ T cells. CMV serostatus came from serum IgG against pp150, pp28, p38, p52. The V gene's germline CDR1 is SNHLY and CDR2 FYNNEI. The junction had 3 bases not matched to a gene; V was cut back by 6 bases and J by 1 base. The CDR3 totals 16 residues. Clones were sequenced by immunoSEQ multiplex PCR, and TCRdb holds only the in-frame ones, with some missing. The data show some 52,000 clones, around 78% seen once. The source is an adult in good health and CMV-seronegative. Source material: memory CD4+ T cells from blood. The chain uses TRBV2 and TRBJ2-3, with TRBD2 matching over 14 bases. CDR3 coding DNA: TGTGCCAGCAGGGGGGGACTAGCGGGGGGCACAGATACGCAGTATTTT. Its protein product is CASRGGLAGGTDTQYF.